This T cell receptor (beta chain) was observed in a study of blood T cell repertoires in COVID-19. Study details: Samples taken during acute and convalescent COVID-19 were collected in the United States, Italy and Spain. T cells, B-cell-depleted T cells, or PBMCs supplied cDNA or gDNA.

Ten or more counts support this clone. As handled by the study authors: Reference gene primers were amplified, and this amplification served to estimate nucleated cell counts. Data came from immunoSEQ multiplex PCR; TCRdb stores just in-frame clones and leaves some out. For V, J and clone size, that table is used; D and trimming come from the DNA. The data hold 150,000 or so clones, with roughly 76% observed a single time. The CDR3 has 14 residues. V trimming: 4 bases; J trimming: 10 bases; junction bases outside the gene matches: 7. Germline V gene sequence: CDR1 MDHEN, CDR2 SYDVKM. The sequencing input was peripheral blood. The sequence came from a woman aged 50 to 60 with active or convalescent COVID-19. This chain joins TRBV28 and TRBJ2-1; 10 bases map to TRBD2. CDR3 region: CASSSGTSEGEQFF. The CDR3 region has the DNA TGTGCCAGCAGTTCCGGGACTAGCGAAGGGGAGCAGTTCTTC.